A single sample is the source of the 29 T cell receptor beta chains below, sequenced in a study of blood T cell repertoires in COVID-19 (dated by TCRdb to about 2020). Libraries were built with the immunoSEQ multiplex PCR assay. Entries here come from immuneACCESS through TCRdb and include only in-frame sequences with V and J called. Some clones fail to appear in such tables; in the studies checked, an unresolved V gene covers under half of the shortfall, and the cause of the remainder is unknown. The sample contains some 270,000 clones, approximately 88% of them found a single time. Clones ranked in the top ten supply about 1.7% of the sample. The sequenced sample consisted of PBMCs or T cells enriched from blood (not recorded which). Receptors were obtained from a woman in her thirties or forties who had recovered from COVID-19.

V gene TRBV1 combines with J gene TRBJ2-3; the tabulated D call, TRBD2, remains unverified against the DNA. TRBV1 is marked as a pseudogene. This CDR3 region has 13 residues. In DNA, the CDR3 is TGCACCAGCAGCCAAGACTGCACAGATACGCAGTATTTT. It translates to CTSSQDCTDTQYF.

J is TRBJ1-1 and V is TRBV3-1 (or the pseudogene TRBV3-2); TRBD1 agrees at 10 bases. The V and J ends lost 5 bases and 10 bases, in that order; junction bases with no gene match: 10. The CDR3 has 14 amino acids. Looked up from germline, CDR1 is LGHDT and CDR2 is YNNKEL (reference sequence). CDR3 bases: TGTGCCAGCAGCGGAAGGGACAGGGGTTTAACAGCTTTCTTT. Its translation: CASSGRDRGLTAFF.

The chain carries TRBV2 and TRBJ1-1, with TRBD1 matching over 7 bases. Germline V lookup: CDR1 SNHLY, CDR2 FYNNEI. This CDR3 has 13 residues. Losses at the gene ends were 8 bases for V and 0 bases for J; bases not matched to a gene: 3. CDR3 nucleotides: TGTGCCAGCGGAGACAGGGTGAACACTGAAGCTTTCTTT. As protein: CASGDRVNTEAFF.

The V gene is TRBV21-1, the J gene TRBJ1-5; the table's D call, TRBD1, was not checked against the DNA. TRBV21-1 is recorded as a pseudogene. This CDR3 contains 16 residues. For the CDR3, the DNA is TGTGCCAGCAGCGGGCGCGTCACAGGCTGCAATCAGCCCCAGCATTTT. Protein product: CASSGRVTGCNQPQHF.

The chain joins TRBV19 to TRBJ1-3; unclear D gene. Germline loops: CDR1 LNHDA, CDR2 SQIVND (reference sequence). This CDR3 spans 16 amino acids. With 0 bases removed from V and 0 bases from J, the gap between germline ends came to 9 bases. The DNA of the CDR3 is TGTGCCAGTAGTATAGAGAGTTCTGTCTCTGGAAACACCATATATTTT. It codes for CASSIESSVSGNTIYF.

The J gene is TRBJ1-2, the V gene TRBV9; 8 bases line up with TRBD1. J lost 2 bases, V lost 4 bases, and 10 bases had no gene match. CDR1 is SGDLS and CDR2 is YYNGEE in the germline V gene. The CDR3 totals 16 residues. CDR3 sequence: CASSPYSRTGNYGYTF. The CDR3, as DNA: TGTGCCAGCAGCCCGTATTCACGGACAGGGAACTATGGCTACACCTTC.

The rearrangement joins TRBV2 to TRBJ2-1; TRBD1 matches at 7 bases. The CDR3 has 12 residues. Per the germline V gene, CDR1 is SNHLY and CDR2 is FYNNEI. V lost 6 bases and J lost 8; bases outside the gene matches: 4. CDR3 sequence reads: CASRRDSHEQFF. The CDR3 nucleotides are TGTGCCAGCAGAAGGGACAGCCATGAGCAGTTCTTC.

The chain employs TRBV27 and TRBJ1-6; TRBD1 agrees at 7 bases. This CDR3 has 13 amino acids. Looked up from germline, CDR1 is MNHEY and CDR2 is SMNVEV (reference sequence). The V gene end was trimmed by 5 bases and the J gene end by 8 bases; junction bases not matched to a gene: 3. The CDR3 DNA follows: TGTGCCAGCAGTGCCACAGGGGATTCACCCCTCCACTTT. As protein: CASSATGDSPLHF.

V and J are TRBV19 and TRBJ1-2; possible D gene TRBD1, 6 bases. This CDR3 is 15 amino acids long. Germline V CDR1 and CDR2: LNHDA, SQIVND (reference sequence). Trimming shortened V by 4 bases and J by 4 bases, and 16 bases separated the two germline ends. CDR3 coding DNA: TGTGCCAGTAGTACGGACACCCAGGGGAGCTATGGCTACACCTTC. It specifies CASSTDTQGSYGYTF.

The chain combines TRBV7-9 with TRBJ1-1, with 8 bases lining up with TRBD1. With V trimmed by 4 bases and J by 1 base, 5 bases remained unmatched. The CDR3 length is 15 residues. Germline V lookup: CDR1 SEHNR, CDR2 FQNEAQ (reference sequence). The DNA for the CDR3 is TGTGCCAGCAGCTCCCGGACAGGGCAGAACACTGAAGCTTTCTTT. As protein: CASSSRTGQNTEAFF.

The chain combines TRBV19 with TRBJ1-5, with D unresolved. CDR3 length: 17 amino acids. The V gene lost 2 bases and the J gene lost 6 bases, with 20 bases spanning the gap. Germline lookup yields CDR1 LNHDA and CDR2 SQIVND (reference sequence). The CDR3 DNA reads TGTGCCAGTAGTATAAACCACGGCGGGAGATCCGCTCAGCCCCAGCATTTT. Its translation: CASSINHGGRSAQPQHF.

The chain links TRBV18 to TRBJ1-1; D not resolved. This CDR3 is built from 15 residues. Germline CDR1 is KGHSH and CDR2 is LQKENI. Trimming cost V 2 bases and J 1 base, with 11 bases left between them. Here the CDR3 DNA reads TGTGCCAGCTCACCAAACTCCCTTGAGAACACTGAAGCTTTCTTT. Translation: CASSPNSLENTEAFF.

The chain recombines TRBV4-3 with TRBJ2-3; TRBD2 is a possible D gene (5 bases). Trimming pared 1 base from V and 6 bases from J, leaving 11 bases between. CDR3 length equals 14 residues. Looked up from germline, CDR1 is LGHNA and CDR2 is YSLEER. Here the CDR3 DNA reads TGCGCCAGCAGCCAAGGAGTGGGAGTGGATACGCAGTATTTT. Amino acids: CASSQGVGVDTQYF.

The genes are TRBV6-5 and TRBJ1-1; D is unresolved. From germline, CDR1 is MNHEY and CDR2 SVGAGI. This CDR3 has 13 residues. V lost 8 bases and J lost 1, with 11 bases in between. Here the CDR3 reads CASGQPENTEAFF. Here the CDR3 DNA reads TGTGCCAGCGGGCAGCCAGAGAACACTGAAGCTTTCTTT.

J is TRBJ1-5 and V is TRBV7-8, with D perhaps TRBD1 (6 bases). CDR3 length: 16 amino acids. V lost 1 base and J lost 4, with 14 bases in between. Germline V gene data show CDR1 as SGHVS and CDR2 as FQNEAQ. CDR3 in amino acids: CASSLVDRQPNQPQHF. DNA of the CDR3: TGTGCCAGCAGCTTAGTTGACAGGCAACCTAATCAGCCCCAGCATTTT.

The chain couples TRBV27 to TRBJ2-4; possible D gene TRBD2, 5 bases. Germline CDR1 MNHEY, CDR2 SMNVEV (reference sequence). With 6 bases removed from V and 5 bases from J, the gap between germline ends came to 20 bases. This CDR3 is 16 amino acids long. In DNA, the CDR3 is TGTGCCAGCAGCCCCGGGCGGGCTCCTGGGGAAAACATTCAGTACTTC. This codes for CASSPGRAPGENIQYF.

The chain couples TRBV7-9 to TRBJ2-3; D not resolved. The germline V gene has CDR1 SEHNR and CDR2 FQNEAQ (reference sequence). Trimming took off 5 bases at V and 6 bases at J, with 6 bases between the two ends. CDR3 length: 11 amino acids. The CDR3 sequence: CASSRPDTQYF. DNA for the CDR3: TGTGCCAGCAGCCGTCCCGATACGCAGTATTTT. Drawing the rest from reference TRBV7-9 and TRBJ2-3, the complete variable domain is DTGVSQNPRHKITKRGQNVTFRCDPISEHNRLYWYRQTLGQGPEFLTYFQNEAQLEKSRLLSDRFSAERPKGSFSTLEIQRTEQGDSAMYLCASSRPDTQYFGPGTRLTVL.

V is TRBV10-3 and J is TRBJ2-7; 10 bases are shared with TRBD2. The V gene end was trimmed by 5 bases and the J gene end by 6 bases; junction bases not matched to a gene: 22. Germline V gene data show CDR1 as ENHRY and CDR2 as SYGVKD. The CDR3 is 19 residues long. This CDR3 is CAISSMHQTSGLSGGEQYF. The CDR3 DNA is TGTGCCATCAGTTCTATGCACCAGACTAGCGGGCTTTCAGGTGGCGAGCAGTACTTC.

The rearrangement joins TRBV6-5 to TRBJ1-1, with TRBD1 identical over 7 bases. Germline V gene lookup returns CDR1 MNHEY and CDR2 SVGAGI. CDR3 length equals 12 residues. The V segment lost 6 bases and the J segment 8 bases; nucleotides outside the gene matches: 6. For the CDR3, the DNA is TGTGCCAGCAGGCAAACAGGGGTAGAAGCTTTCTTT. This sequence encodes CASRQTGVEAFF.

The rearrangement joins TRBV19 to TRBJ1-2; TRBD1 agrees at 8 bases. Trimming removed 5 bases from V and 7 bases from J; junction bases left unmatched: 9. This CDR3 is built from 14 residues. Germline CDR1 reads LNHDA; CDR2 reads SQIVND (reference sequence). The CDR3 sequence: CASSPTDRESGYTF. As DNA, the CDR3 is TGTGCCAGTAGTCCCACGGACAGGGAGAGTGGCTACACCTTC. The full variable domain, rest sourced from reference TRBV19 and TRBJ1-2, is DGGITQSPKYLFRKEGQNVTLSCEQNLNHDAMYWYRQDPGQGLRLIYYSQIVNDFQKGDIAEGYSVSREKKESFPLTVTSAQKNPTAFYLCASSPTDRESGYTFGSGTRLTVV.

This clone appeared once. CDR3 DNA: TGCGCCAGCAGCTTAACTTCGACAGGACGCTACGAGCAGTACTTC. It codes for CASSLTSTGRYEQYF. The chain links TRBV5-1 to TRBJ2-7; possible D gene TRBD1, 6 bases. Trimming took off 2 bases at V and 3 bases at J, with 15 bases between the two ends. The CDR3 runs to 15 residues. CDR1 SGHRS and CDR2 YFSETQ come from the germline V gene.

The CDR3: CASSESFQEKLFF. Here the CDR3 DNA reads TGCGCCAGCAGTGAGTCCTTCCAGGAAAAACTGTTTTTT. The chain is built from TRBV10-1 and TRBJ1-4, with D uncertain. Trimming shortened V by 0 bases and J by 8 bases, and 7 bases separated the two germline ends. This CDR3 contains 13 residues. The germline gives CDR1 WNHNN, CDR2 SYGVQD (reference sequence).

V is TRBV10-3 and J is TRBJ2-7; 7 bases are a match to TRBD1. The germline CDR1 and CDR2 sequences are ENHRY and SYGVKD. The CDR3 extends over 14 amino acids. V dropped 0 bases and J dropped 3; count of bases not matched to a gene: 2. The CDR3 reads CAISESAGGYEQYF. CDR3 DNA: TGTGCCATCAGTGAGTCGGCAGGGGGCTACGAGCAGTACTTC.

This clone came up once. The chain couples TRBV5-1 to TRBJ2-1; TRBD2 matches at 11 bases. Germline CDR1 is SGHRS and CDR2 is YFSETQ. The CDR3 extends over 18 amino acids. The V gene end was trimmed by 1 base and the J gene end by 0 bases; junction bases not matched to a gene: 6. The CDR3 here is CASSLPSGGRFSYNEQFF. CDR3 nucleotides: TGCGCCAGCAGCTTGCCTAGCGGGGGGCGATTCTCCTACAATGAGCAGTTCTTC.

This clone has only a few counts. V is TRBV19 and J is TRBJ2-2, with D maybe TRBD1 (6 bases). V was shortened by 4 bases and J by 1 base, with 7 bases between the two germline ends. Looked up from germline, CDR1 is LNHDA and CDR2 is SQIVND (reference sequence). CDR3 length: 14 residues. This CDR3 is CASSKTGNTGELFF. CDR3 in DNA: TGTGCCAGTAGTAAGACAGGGAACACCGGGGAGCTGTTTTTT.

The V and J genes are TRBV18 and TRBJ1-6; 9 bases line up with TRBD1. V lost 1 base, J lost 7 bases, and 2 bases stayed unmatched. This CDR3 comprises 15 residues. CDR1 is KGHSH, CDR2 LQKENI, per germline. The CDR3 nucleotides are TGTGCCAGCTCACCACTAACAGGGGGCAATTCACCCCTCCACTTT. Residues: CASSPLTGGNSPLHF.

This clone was detected a few times. This sequence joins TRBV27 and TRBJ2-7, with 8 bases that match TRBD2. With 6 bases clipped from V and 3 bases from J, the junction kept 10 bases outside the gene matches. CDR3 length equals 15 residues. Germline loops: CDR1 MNHEY, CDR2 SMNVEV (reference sequence). DNA of the CDR3: TGTGCCAGCAGGGCTACGGGGGGGGCGCTCTACGAGCAGTACTTC. Protein product: CASRATGGALYEQYF.

The V call is TRBV5-1, the J call TRBJ2-3; weak D call: TRBD2 (6 bases). The germline V gene encodes CDR1 SGHRS and CDR2 YFSETQ. This CDR3 is built from 14 residues. The V end was cut by 3 bases, the J end by 3 bases, with 11 bases between. CDR3 nucleotides: TGCGCCAGCAGCTGGGGGACTCCAACAGATACGCAGTATTTT. Translation: CASSWGTPTDTQYF.

The rearrangement joins TRBV2 to TRBJ1-1; no definite D call. V lost 8 bases and J 5 bases, leaving 18 bases between the germline ends. This CDR3 has 14 amino acids. Germline V gene data show CDR1 as SNHLY and CDR2 as FYNNEI. CDR3 coding DNA: TGTGCCAGCGTGTTTTCCCCGGGCGGGACTGAAGCTTTCTTT. This sequence encodes CASVFSPGGTEAFF.